Below, one T cell receptor (beta chain) is given with its context. What this receptor recognizes is not known. Base quality data are lacking; no much larger clone is found one base away. TCRbeta CDR3 regions were amplified from genomic DNA by means of the immunoSEQ Assay, a bias-controlled multiplex PCR. Per the source publication's procedure: The number of nucleated cells in each sample was estimated from the amplification of reference gene primers within the assay. To quantify the absolute abundance of each unique TCRbeta CDR3 rearrangement, sequence reads were collapsed and filtered. For each sample, productive Simpson clonality was calculated by taking the square root of Simpson's diversity index across productive rearrangements. TCRdb took this table from immuneACCESS and kept in-frame rearrangements with V and J called. Such tables lack part of the clones; where checked against another copy, unresolved V genes explain under half of the gap, and the rest is unexplained. For V, J and clone size, that table is used; D and trimming come from the DNA. This sample gives under 350,000 clones in total; 80% to 90% of them show up just once. The ten largest make up approximately 4% of the sample.

Participants in the prospective study were aged roughly 18 to 95 years, lived in 20 to 25 United States geographic areas, and enrolled through a virtual design. To assign participants to cohorts, the prospective study relied on clinical history that participants themselves reported in a screening survey and a study questionnaire. In the prospective study, whole blood, serum and a nasopharyngeal or oropharyngeal swab were collected from each participant by mobile phlebotomists. Participants in the prospective study had the option to provide additional blood draws and questionnaires over a roughly 2-month period. Before DNA extraction, blood samples from the prospective study were shipped at room temperature or frozen. These data come from a study of blood T cell repertoires in COVID-19 (dated by TCRdb to 2020 to 2021). As for the study more broadly: Samples covering the acute and convalescent phases of COVID-19 were provided by collaborators in the United States, Italy and Spain. The material from the prospective study consisted of cDNA or gDNA derived from T cells, B-cell-depleted T cells, or PBMCs. Deeply sampled blood TCRbeta repertoires from subjects exposed to, actively infected with, or recovered from COVID-19 were included in the dataset. The repertoires were released in a freely available public database intended as a resource for research on the immune response to SARS-CoV-2. The samples were drawn from the first 160 participants of the ongoing ImmuneRACE study and from 1,254 subjects provided by 6 global collaborators. A de-identified subject ID, COVID-19 status, age in years and sex were almost always included in the sample metadata. Where available, HLA class I and class II types were obtained from metadata supplied by the sample provider rather than from assay-based typing. Overall study outcomes, separate from this receptor: The amount of clinical and demographic metadata varied by source and participant and was provided uncurated.

This TCR was sampled from a woman aged 35 to 49 with acute COVID-19. Sequences were obtained from PBMCs or T cells enriched from blood (not recorded which).

This receptor carries the CDR3 CASSWTGVNTDTQYF. The nucleotide sequence reads TGTGCCAGCAGCTGGACAGGGGTAAACACAGATACGCAGTATTTT. The rearrangement joined TRBV5-5 to TRBJ2-3; 9 of the junction bases match TRBD1. Including the terminal cysteine and phenylalanine, the CDR3 comprises 15 residues. CDR3 DNA only is kept here, 45 bases in frame from base 1. V is pruned by 3 bases and J by 2 bases, leaving 4 bases of the junction without a gene match. Reading the germline V gene (reference sequence) gives CDR1 SGHKS and CDR2 YYEKEE.